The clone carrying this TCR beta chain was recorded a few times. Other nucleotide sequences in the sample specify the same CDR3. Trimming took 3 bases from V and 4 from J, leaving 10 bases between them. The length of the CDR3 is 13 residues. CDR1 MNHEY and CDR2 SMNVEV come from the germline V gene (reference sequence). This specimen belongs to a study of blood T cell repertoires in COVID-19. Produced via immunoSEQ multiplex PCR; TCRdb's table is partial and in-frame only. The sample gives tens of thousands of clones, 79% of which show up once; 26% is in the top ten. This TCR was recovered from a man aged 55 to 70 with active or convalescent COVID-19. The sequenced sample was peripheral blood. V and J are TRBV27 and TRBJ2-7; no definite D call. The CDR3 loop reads CASSLAQSYEQYF. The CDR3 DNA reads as TGTGCCAGCAGTTTGGCACAGAGTTACGAGCAGTACTTC.